Below are 15 T cell receptor beta chains sequenced from a single sample in a study of lymphopenia after photon versus proton radiotherapy. The table came from immunoSEQ multiplex PCR; TCRdb's copy has only in-frame clones and leaves some out. The data show 20,000 to 25,000 clones, with less than 85% seen just once and over 15% held by the top ten. Here the sequenced sample was peripheral blood, taken from a patient treated with photon-based radiotherapy. The receptors stem from a man aged 55 to 70 with pancreatic cancer.

V and J are TRBV16 and TRBJ2-5; 7 positions agree with TRBD2. Per the germline V gene, CDR1 is KGHSY and CDR2 is FQNENV. The CDR3 extends over 13 amino acids. With 7 bases clipped from V and 5 bases from J, the junction kept 7 bases outside the gene matches. Written as DNA, the CDR3 is TGTGCCAGCAAAGAGACTAGCTTTGAGACCCAGTACTTC. This translates into CASKETSFETQYF. The complete variable domain, with remaining parts taken from reference TRBV16 and TRBJ2-5, reads GEEVAQTPKHLVRGEGQKAKLYCAPIKGHSYVFWYQQVLKNEFKFLISFQNENVFDETGMPKERFSAKCLPNSPCSLEIQATKLEDSAVYFCASKETSFETQYFGPGTRLLVL.

V gene TRBV7-2 combines with J gene TRBJ2-2, with D perhaps TRBD2 (6 bases). Germline lookup yields CDR1 SGHTA and CDR2 FQGNSA. V was trimmed by 4 bases and J by 5 bases, leaving 14 bases between them. The CDR3 extends over 15 amino acids. Written as DNA, the CDR3 is TGTGCCAGCAGCTCCCGGGCTGGAGGGACCGGGGAGCTGTTTTTT. Its protein product is CASSSRAGGTGELFF.

The chain is built from TRBV2 and TRBJ1-2, with 8 positions matching TRBD1. The CDR3 covers 15 residues. CDR1 and CDR2 from the germline V gene are SNHLY and FYNNEI. V dropped 4 bases and J dropped 8; count of bases not matched to a gene: 12. The CDR3: CASSVGTGTTGGYTF. The CDR3 DNA follows: TGTGCCAGCAGTGTAGGGACAGGTACTACTGGGGGCTACACCTTC.

This clone was seen more than once but under ten times. This chain connects TRBV7-9 to TRBJ1-1; D possibly corresponds to TRBD1 (6 bases). Trimming took 3 bases from V and 5 from J, leaving 13 bases between them. CDR1 is SEHNR, CDR2 FQNEAQ, per germline (reference sequence). The CDR3 runs 14 residues. The CDR3 spells CASSFPGAYTEAFF. The CDR3 region has the DNA TGTGCCAGCAGCTTTCCAGGGGCGTATACTGAAGCTTTCTTT. The full variable domain, rest sourced from reference TRBV7-9 and TRBJ1-1, is DTGVSQNPRHKITKRGQNVTFRCDPISEHNRLYWYRQTLGQGPEFLTYFQNEAQLEKSRLLSDRFSAERPKGSFSTLEIQRTEQGDSAMYLCASSFPGAYTEAFFGQGTRLTVV.

The gene calls are TRBV6-5 and TRBJ1-3; the D is unclear. V was shortened by 0 bases and J by 0 bases, with 9 bases between the two germline ends. The CDR3 extends over 16 amino acids. Germline CDR1 is MNHEY and CDR2 is SVGAGI. CDR3 nucleotide sequence: TGTGCCAGCAGTTACTCTCTTCCTGCCTCTGGAAACACCATATATTTT. Translated, it gives CASSYSLPASGNTIYF.

V usage is TRBV30 and J usage is TRBJ2-3; tentatively, D is TRBD2 (6 bases). The CDR3 runs to 14 residues. Germline values: CDR1 GTSNPN, CDR2 SVGIG (reference sequence). Trimming took 4 bases from V and 2 from J, leaving 13 bases between them. The CDR3 sequence is CAWTVGGNTDTQYF. CDR3 sequence (DNA): TGTGCCTGGACCGTCGGGGGAAACACAGATACGCAGTATTTT.

The chain combines TRBV30 with TRBJ1-4; 9 bases are a match to TRBD1. This CDR3 comprises 15 residues. Germline assignment: CDR1 GTSNPN and CDR2 SVGIG (reference sequence). J was trimmed by 4 bases and V by 5 bases; bases with no gene match: 8. The DNA for the CDR3 is TGTGCCTGGGATACCGGGACAGGGATTAATGAAAAACTGTTTTTT. Protein sequence: CAWDTGTGINEKLFF.

This chain connects TRBV7-2 to TRBJ2-5; D not certain. Trimming shortened V by 1 base and J by 5 bases, and 14 bases separated the two germline ends. Looked up from germline, CDR1 is SGHTA and CDR2 is FQGNSA. The length of the CDR3 is 15 residues. CDR3 DNA: TGTGCCAGCAGCTTAGGTCCTAGTCGGCCGGAGACCCAGTACTTC. Amino acids: CASSLGPSRPETQYF.

V usage is TRBV4-1 and J usage is TRBJ1-1; tentatively, D is TRBD1 (5 bases). Deletions cut 4 bases from V and 1 base from J, with 13 bases between. Germline V gene lookup returns CDR1 MGHRA and CDR2 YSYEKL. This CDR3 contains 15 residues. This CDR3 reads CASSPRSTENTEAFF. The CDR3 nucleotides read TGCGCCAGCAGCCCAAGATCGACAGAGAACACTGAAGCTTTCTTT.

J is TRBJ1-5 and V is TRBV28, with D perhaps matching TRBD1 (5 bases). V gave up 4 bases and J gave up 5 bases, with 15 bases separating them. Germline loops: CDR1 MDHEN, CDR2 SYDVKM. This CDR3 is built from 15 residues. Written as DNA, the CDR3 is TGTGCCAGCAGTTCGCAGGGTGGGACGTATCAGCCCCAGCATTTT. Its translation is CASSSQGGTYQPQHF.

This chain connects TRBV6-1 to TRBJ2-1; D is unclear. The V end lost 0 bases, the J end lost 6 bases, and 12 bases lay between the germline ends. The V gene's germline CDR1 is MNHNS and CDR2 SASEGT. The CDR3 is 15 amino acids. The CDR3 reads CASSEAPSLGNEQFF. DNA of the CDR3: TGTGCCAGCAGTGAAGCGCCGTCCCTGGGCAATGAGCAGTTCTTC.

V is TRBV7-2 and J is TRBJ2-2; D remains ambiguous. The ends were cut back, 5 bases at V and 0 bases at J, with 13 bases in the middle. Germline CDR1 is SGHTA and CDR2 is FQGNSA. The CDR3 is 16 amino acids. CDR3 coding DNA: TGTGCCAGCAGCGTACATTCCCAAGCGAACACCGGGGAGCTGTTTTTT. As protein: CASSVHSQANTGELFF.

The chain employs TRBV9 and TRBJ2-1; TRBD1 aligns across 7 bases. J lost 9 bases, V lost 2 bases, and 14 bases had no gene match. This CDR3 is built from 16 residues. Germline V gene sequence: CDR1 SGDLS, CDR2 YYNGEE. Here the CDR3 reads CASSVAPRGSLSEQFF. CDR3 nucleotide sequence: TGTGCCAGCAGCGTGGCCCCCAGGGGGAGTCTTAGTGAGCAGTTCTTC.

Here the CDR3 reads CASSPQGGPEGTIYEQYF. CDR3 coding DNA: TGTGCCAGCAGCCCGCAGGGTGGACCCGAGGGTACTATATACGAGCAGTACTTC. This chain uses TRBV9 with TRBJ2-7; the D call may be TRBD1 or TRBD2 (5 bases each). The V gene lost 4 bases and the J gene lost 4 bases, with 27 bases spanning the gap. The length of the CDR3 is 18 residues. The germline gives CDR1 SGDLS, CDR2 YYNGEE.

The chain uses TRBV6-6 and TRBJ1-5, with D perhaps matching TRBD1 (5 bases). Germline CDR1 is MNHNY and CDR2 is SVGAGI (reference sequence). CDR3 size: 15 residues. Trimming stripped 6 bases from V and 0 bases from J, with 12 bases between. CDR3 protein: CASSPDTYSNQPQHF. CDR3 sequence (DNA): TGTGCCAGCAGCCCGGACACCTATAGCAATCAGCCCCAGCATTTT.